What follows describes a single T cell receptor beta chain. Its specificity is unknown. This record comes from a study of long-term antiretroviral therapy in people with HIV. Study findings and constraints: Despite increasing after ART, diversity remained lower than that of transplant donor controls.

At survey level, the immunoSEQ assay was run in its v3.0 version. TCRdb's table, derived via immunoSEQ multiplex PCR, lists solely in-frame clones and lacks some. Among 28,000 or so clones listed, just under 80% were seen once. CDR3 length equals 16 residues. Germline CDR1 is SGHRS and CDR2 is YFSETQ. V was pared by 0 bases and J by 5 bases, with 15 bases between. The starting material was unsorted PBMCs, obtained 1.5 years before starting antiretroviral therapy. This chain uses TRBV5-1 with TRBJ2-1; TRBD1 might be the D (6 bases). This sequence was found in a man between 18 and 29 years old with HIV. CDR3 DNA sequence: TGCGCCAGCAGCTTGGCTGTGACCAGGGGCAACAATGAGCAGTTCTTC. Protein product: CASSLAVTRGNNEQFF.